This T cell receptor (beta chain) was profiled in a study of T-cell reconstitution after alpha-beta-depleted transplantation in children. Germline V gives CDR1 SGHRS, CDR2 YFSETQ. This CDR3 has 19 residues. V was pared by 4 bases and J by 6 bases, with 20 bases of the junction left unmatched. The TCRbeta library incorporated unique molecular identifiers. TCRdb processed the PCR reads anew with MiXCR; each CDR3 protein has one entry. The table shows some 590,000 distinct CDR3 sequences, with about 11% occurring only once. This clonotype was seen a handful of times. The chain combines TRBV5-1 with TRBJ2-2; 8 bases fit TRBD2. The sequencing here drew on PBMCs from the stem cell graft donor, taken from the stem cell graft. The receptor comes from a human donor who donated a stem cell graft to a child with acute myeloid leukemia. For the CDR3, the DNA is TGCGCCAGCAGCCGGGGATGGGGACTGAGCGGGAGTCAGGCCGGGGAGCTGTTTTTT. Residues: CASSRGWGLSGSQAGELFF.